The present T cell receptor beta chain was sequenced within a study of T cell responses to AZD1222 COVID-19 vaccine (dated by TCRdb to the early 2020s). In terms of the full investigation: AZD1222 recipients whose second dose came at about 4 weeks and those whose second dose came at about 12 weeks were combined into one group, since spike-specific TCR depth and breadth did not differ between the two schedules. TCR sequencing covered fewer than 250 trial participants: approximately 200 given two doses of AZD1222 and 26 given two doses of MenACWY control vaccine. Enrollment into the trials was organized by age into subgroups of 18-55, 56-69 and 70-plus years, and those subgroups contained roughly 140, 27 and 60 TCR-sequenced participants, respectively.

The CDR3 regions of human TCRbeta chains were analyzed by immunosequencing. Concerning the study's data processing: Repertoire TCRs were matched against a reference library of SARS-CoV-2-specific TCRs generated with the MIRA antigen-specificity platform. Breadth meant the fraction of unique TCRs that were SARS-CoV-2-associated, whereas depth meant the fraction of total T cells that were SARS-CoV-2-associated. Using the MIRA data, each spike-specific TCR was assigned both to the spike region to which the TCR was reactive and to a CD4 or CD8 class. Log10-transformed breadth and depth values were compared by one-way ANOVA with Sidak's multiple comparisons tests. TCRdb's version of the immuneACCESS table is confined to in-frame rearrangements and falls short of the full clone set. An unresolved V gene accounts for under half of the shortfall where checked; the remainder is of unknown origin. V and J calls plus clone size are reproduced from that table; the DNA served to infer D and trimming. Within this sample are about 120,000 clones, with over 75% of them counted one time only. The ten top clones hold roughly 10% of the sample.

The paper as a whole reports these results and caveats: Nearly half of unique spike-specific TCRs reportedly recognized epitopes outside regions mutated in the B.1.351 and B.1.1.7 variants. The 56-69-year group was small, and its depth increase did not reach significance, likely because of low power. Participants were mostly white British and included more females than males, and it was suggested by the authors that clonal diversity may have been underestimated. Conclusions about previously exposed vaccinees are limited, since just five or six AZD1222 recipients were seropositive for SARS-CoV-2 at baseline. The whole spike protein was spanned by vaccine-associated CD4 TCRs, and dominant responses were seen in regions 160-218 and 743-854. Because no day 14 peak-response samples were available, repertoires were characterized only after the peak T cell response. Spike-specific TCR breadth and depth rose significantly after two AZD1222 doses compared with day 0 and with MenACWY recipients.

Including cysteine and phenylalanine, the CDR3 has 11 amino acids. Only the CDR3 DNA is retained, 33 bases long and in frame from the first base. A distance of 10 bases separates the germline ends of V and J, which lose 7 bases and 3 bases respectively. In the germline V gene, CDR1 corresponds to SQVTM and CDR2 to ANQGSEA. The time point tag for this specimen amounts to: baseline before first vaccination. The vaccinee samples were drawn from two UK trials, COV001 and COV002, one of which was a single-blind randomized controlled phase 2/3 trial testing AZD1222 (ChAdOx1 nCoV-19) in healthy adults. For TCRbeta chain sequencing, PBMC samples were collected from trial participants at day 0 and at day 28 after the second dose. With regard to this clone: This clone's antigen is unknown. Per-base qualities were not stored, and no clone one base away is much larger.

The rearranged chain carries TRBV29-1 and TRBJ2-7, with no reliable assignment of the D segment. This receptor was taken from an adult in good health. The starting material was peripheral blood, obtained on day 0 of AZD1222 vaccination. The DNA reads TGCAGCGCTAGGGCCGGCTACGAGCAGTACTTC. It translates as CSARAGYEQYF.